Shown below are 6 T cell receptor beta chains from a single sample sequenced in a study of molecular identifiers for immune sequencing clone quantification. TCRdb re-called the PCR reads through MiXCR, storing one row per CDR3 protein. The sample has more than 550,000 distinct CDR3 sequences, 25% seen once. Sequenced sample: naive CD8+ T cells from blood, with Jurkat cell RNA spiked in. Indicated subset: FACS-sorted CD8+CD4-CCR7+CD45RA+ naive T cells. These receptors were obtained from a human donor in good health. Some libraries in this study had Jurkat cell RNA spiked in.

About this clonotype itself: A read error may explain this, as a much larger clone is one base away. CDR3 protein: CASSEYDLSIDTQYF. The CDR3 DNA reads as TGTGCCAGCAGTGAATACGACCTCAGCATAGATACGCAGTATTTT. The chain is built from TRBV2 and TRBJ2-3; D ambiguous. This CDR3 comprises 15 residues. Germline CDR1 SNHLY, CDR2 FYNNEI.

Details on this clonotype: Since a far larger clone is one base different, this is likely a read error. The final CDR3 position lacks the conserved phenylalanine or tryptophan, pointing to a likely read error. The chain has TRBV7-9 and TRBJ1-1, with unresolved D. V lost 5 bases, J lost 5 bases, and 9 bases lay in between. Germline CDR1 is SEHNR and CDR2 is FQNEAQ (reference sequence). CDR3 size: 12 residues. The CDR3 protein is CASSPLGTEAFS. The CDR3 bases are TGTGCCAGCAGCCCATTAGGAACTGAAGCTTTCTCT.

This clonotype was seen many times. The gene calls are TRBV12-3 or TRBV12-4 and TRBJ2-6; 7 bases are a match to TRBD1. The CDR3 extends over 15 amino acids. J was trimmed by 1 base and V by 7 bases; bases with no gene match: 4. The CDR3 nucleotides read TGTGCCAGCACCCCGGACAGGTCTGGGGCCAACGTCCTGACTTTC. Protein sequence: CASTPDRSGANVLTF.

This clonotype showed up many times. J is TRBJ2-3 and V is TRBV28; the match to TRBD2 covers 14 bases. In germline, CDR1 is MDHEN, CDR2 SYDVKM. The CDR3 contains 17 residues. V was pared by 4 bases and J by 0 bases, with 3 bases of the junction left unmatched. The CDR3 nucleotides read TGTGCCAGCAGTTCGGGACTAGCGGGAGTTAGCACAGATACGCAGTATTTT. Protein product: CASSSGLAGVSTDTQYF. The full variable domain, in which reference TRBV28 and TRBJ2-3 provide the parts outside the CDR3, is DVKVTQSSRYLVKRTGEKVFLECVQDMDHENMFWYRQDPGLGLRLIYFSYDVKMKEKGDIPEGYSVSREKKERFSLILESASTNQTSMYLCASSSGLAGVSTDTQYFGPGTRLTVL.

In this sample, this clonotype turned up a few times. This chain uses TRBV12-5 with TRBJ1-1; TRBD1 agrees at 9 bases. The CDR3 is made up of 16 amino acids. Trimming removed 1 base from V and 5 bases from J; junction bases left unmatched: 8. The germline gives CDR1 LGHNT, CDR2 FRNRAP. The CDR3 coding sequence is TGTGCTAGTGGTTTGGGAGCGACAGGGGGTTATACTGAAGCTTTCTTT. This codes for CASGLGATGGYTEAFF. Based on the CDR3 plus reference TRBV12-5 and TRBJ1-1, the full variable domain is DARVTQTPRHKVTEMGQEVTMRCQPILGHNTVFWYRQTMMQGLELLAYFRNRAPLDDSGMPKDRFSAEMPDATLATLKIQPSEPRDSAVYFCASGLGATGGYTEAFFGQGTRLTVV.

The V and J genes are TRBV27 and TRBJ2-3, with a weak D call TRBD1 (5 bases). This CDR3 is built from 17 residues. The germline V gene encodes CDR1 MNHEY and CDR2 SMNVEV (reference sequence). Trimming cost V 6 bases and J 0 bases, with 19 bases left between them. The CDR3 coding sequence is TGTGCCAGCAGCCCGATAATGCCAAGGGGTAGCACAGATACGCAGTATTTT. As protein: CASSPIMPRGSTDTQYF.